A single sample gave rise to the 28 T cell receptor beta chains below, sequenced in a study of T cells in localized non-small cell lung cancer. Generated by immunoSEQ multiplex PCR, the TCRdb table keeps only in-frame clones and is missing some. This sample has approximately 88,000 clones, with approximately 91% found just once. This sample comprised PBMCs, obtained before any cancer treatment. All receptors come from a woman aged 40-69 years with stage II squamous cell lung carcinoma.

The genes are TRBV4-1 and TRBJ2-3, with 7 bases lining up with TRBD2. Unmatched junction bases numbered 6, after V lost 0 bases and J lost 6 bases. Germline V gene lookup returns CDR1 MGHRA and CDR2 YSYEKL. CDR3 length: 15 residues. CDR3 protein: CASSQEAQGGDTQYF. The CDR3 DNA reads as TGCGCCAGCAGCCAAGAGGCTCAGGGAGGGGATACGCAGTATTTT.

The J gene is TRBJ2-1, the V gene TRBV28; TRBD1 aligns across 11 bases. The CDR3 runs to 13 residues. From germline, CDR1 is MDHEN and CDR2 SYDVKM. With 5 bases clipped from V and 9 bases from J, the junction kept 3 bases outside the gene matches. CDR3 coding DNA: TGTGCCAGCAGTCCGGGGACAGGGGGTGAGCAGTTCTTC. As protein: CASSPGTGGEQFF.

The chain joins TRBV7-9 to TRBJ1-1; D not resolved. V lost 5 bases and J 1 base, leaving 8 bases between the germline ends. The CDR3 extends over 13 amino acids. Germline V gene data show CDR1 as SEHNR and CDR2 as FQNEAQ (reference sequence). CDR3 loop: CASSPRPNTEAFF. CDR3 coding DNA: TGTGCCAGCAGCCCCCGTCCGAACACTGAAGCTTTCTTT.

This clone was seen a single time. V usage is TRBV30 and J usage is TRBJ2-2; D is unresolved. V lost 4 bases to trimming and J lost 7 bases, with 10 bases between them. Germline CDR1 and CDR2: GTSNPN and SVGIG (reference sequence). The CDR3 is 12 amino acids. Written as DNA, the CDR3 is TGTGCCTGGACGAAAATCGGCGGGGAGCTGTTTTTT. Encoded protein: CAWTKIGGELFF.

V gene TRBV4-1 combines with J gene TRBJ1-6, with a possible D match to TRBD1 (6 bases). V lost 1 base and J 6 bases, leaving 13 bases between the germline ends. The CDR3 spans 16 residues. Germline-derived CDR1 and CDR2 are MGHRA and YSYEKL. CDR3 in amino acids: CASSQVFEGVNSPLHF. As DNA, the CDR3 is TGCGCCAGCAGCCAAGTGTTTGAGGGGGTTAATTCACCCCTCCACTTT.

The J gene is TRBJ2-7, the V gene TRBV5-4; TRBD2 matches at 9 bases. After removal of 3 bases from V and 7 bases from J, the junction contained 11 bases not matched to a gene. The CDR3 loop spans 15 amino acids. The germline V gene encodes CDR1 SGHNT and CDR2 YYREEE (reference sequence). CDR3 DNA sequence: TGTGCCAGCAGCTCTAGCGGGATTACTACGTCTGAGCAGTACTTC. Its translation: CASSSSGITTSEQYF.

The chain couples TRBV5-1 to TRBJ2-3, with unresolved D. The CDR3 runs 14 residues. The V end was cut by 4 bases, the J end by 6 bases, with 15 bases between. Germline CDR1 SGHRS, CDR2 YFSETQ. CDR3 protein: CASSLSDSADTQYF. The DNA of the CDR3 is TGCGCCAGCAGCCTGAGCGACTCGGCGGATACGCAGTATTTT.

The chain recombines TRBV30 with TRBJ1-1; D may be TRBD1 (6 bases). The V and J ends lost 3 bases and 3 bases respectively, with 11 bases between them. This CDR3 is 13 amino acids long. CDR1 and CDR2 from the germline V gene are GTSNPN and SVGIG (reference sequence). CDR3 sequence: CAWSLTGYTEAFF. The CDR3 coding sequence is TGTGCCTGGAGCCTTACAGGGTACACTGAAGCTTTCTTT.

The chain employs TRBV6-1 and TRBJ1-1, with D possibly matching TRBD1 (5 bases). In germline, CDR1 is MNHNS, CDR2 SASEGT. V was clipped by 6 bases and J by 5 bases, with 13 bases between them. CDR3 size: 13 residues. The DNA of the CDR3 is TGTGCCAGCAGCGGGGGGGGAGAGACTGAAGCTTTCTTT. This encodes CASSGGGETEAFF.

This chain uses TRBV30 with TRBJ1-6; no clear D. Trimming took off 7 bases at V and 7 bases at J, with 20 bases between the two ends. CDR3 length: 15 amino acids. Looked up from germline, CDR1 is GTSNPN and CDR2 is SVGIG (reference sequence). CDR3 DNA sequence: TGTGCCTCCCACGGGAGGCCCCCCGGGAATTCACCCCTCCACTTT. As protein: CASHGRPPGNSPLHF.

The chain has TRBV11-2 and TRBJ2-3, with 9 bases aligning to TRBD1. The CDR3 totals 15 residues. Trimming at V came to 4 bases and at J to 3 bases, leaving 5 bases not matched to a gene. Germline CDR1 reads SGHAT; CDR2 reads FQNNGV. The CDR3 spells CASSSPGQGTDTQYF. CDR3 in DNA: TGTGCCAGCAGCTCCCCGGGACAGGGAACAGATACGCAGTATTTT.

In this sample, this clone turned up once. V usage is TRBV25-1 and J usage is TRBJ2-2, with D uncertain. CDR1 and CDR2 (germline): MGHDK, SYGVNS. Trimming stripped 6 bases from V and 3 bases from J, with 5 bases between. There are 12 residues in the CDR3. The CDR3 nucleotides read TGTGCCAGCAGGTCCCACACCGGGGAGCTGTTTTTT. It translates to CASRSHTGELFF.

V is TRBV28 and J is TRBJ1-2; maybe TRBD1 (6 bases). V was clipped by 11 bases and J by 6 bases, with 16 bases between them. The CDR3 totals 12 residues. In germline, CDR1 is MDHEN, CDR2 SYDVKM. CDR3 in DNA: TGTGCCTTTGGGGGGCAAAGTGATGGCTACACCTTC. Protein: CAFGGQSDGYTF.

The V gene is TRBV2, the J gene TRBJ1-1, with D tentatively TRBD1 (6 bases). V was pared by 5 bases and J by 1 base, with 14 bases between. This CDR3 region has 15 residues. Germline V gene data show CDR1 as SNHLY and CDR2 as FYNNEI. CDR3 region: CASSRAGTRNTEAFF. The CDR3 nucleotides read TGTGCCAGCAGTAGGGCGGGGACACGGAACACTGAAGCTTTCTTT.

The genes are TRBV29-1 and TRBJ2-5, with D possibly being TRBD2 (6 bases). The CDR3 covers 11 residues. The V end lost 8 bases, the J end lost 3 bases, and 10 bases lay between the germline ends. Germline V gene lookup returns CDR1 SQVTM and CDR2 ANQGSEA. CDR3 region: CSCSGEETQYF. In nucleotides, the CDR3 is TGCAGCTGTTCGGGGGAAGAGACCCAGTACTTC.

V usage is TRBV28 and J usage is TRBJ2-1; tentative D call: TRBD2 (6 bases). Germline CDR1 and CDR2: MDHEN and SYDVKM. The V gene lost 6 bases and the J gene lost 3 bases, with 12 bases spanning the gap. The length of the CDR3 is 14 residues. In DNA, the CDR3 is TGTGCCAGCAGATCGTTGGACTACTACAATGAGCAGTTCTTC. This sequence encodes CASRSLDYYNEQFF.

This clone was seen once. The chain recombines TRBV11-2 with TRBJ2-7; either TRBD1 or TRBD2 may supply D (6 bases each). The V and J ends lost 5 bases and 5 bases respectively, with 19 bases between them. The germline V gene has CDR1 SGHAT and CDR2 FQNNGV. The CDR3 sequence is 15 residues long. CDR3 sequence: CASSPRGLIMDEQYF. The CDR3 bases are TGTGCCAGCAGCCCCCGGGGGCTCATTATGGACGAGCAGTACTTC.

The sample holds a few counts of this clone. This rearrangement joins TRBV6-5 to TRBJ1-3; D is undetermined. The CDR3 consists of 16 residues. Germline values: CDR1 MNHEY, CDR2 SVGAGI. With 0 bases removed from V and 0 bases from J, the gap between germline ends came to 9 bases. CDR3 protein: CASSYSNGRSGNTIYF. CDR3 nucleotide sequence: TGTGCCAGCAGTTACTCCAATGGGCGCTCTGGAAACACCATATATTTT.

This rearrangement joins TRBV7-2 to TRBJ1-2, with D maybe TRBD1 (5 bases). The V gene lost 1 base and the J gene lost 3 bases, with 9 bases spanning the gap. This CDR3 spans 14 amino acids. CDR1 SGHTA and CDR2 FQGNSA come from the germline V gene. CDR3 sequence: CASSLGDSYYGYTF. In nucleotides, the CDR3 is TGTGCCAGCAGCTTAGGTGACAGCTACTATGGCTACACCTTC. Looking up the rest from reference TRBV7-2 and TRBJ1-2 gives the full variable domain: GAGVSQSPSNKVTEKGKDVELRCDPISGHTALYWYRQSLGQGLEFLIYFQGNSAPDKSGLPSDRFSAERTGGSVSTLTIQRTQQEDSAVYLCASSLGDSYYGYTFGSGTRLTVV.

V is TRBV7-9 and J is TRBJ1-1, with 7 bases aligning to TRBD1. V lost 5 bases to trimming and J lost 0 bases; unmatched junction nucleotides: 12. Germline V CDR1 and CDR2: SEHNR, FQNEAQ (reference sequence). CDR3 size: 17 residues. In nucleotides, the CDR3 is TGTGCCAGCAGCCCCCTCCCCCAGGGACAGATGAACACTGAAGCTTTCTTT. This sequence encodes CASSPLPQGQMNTEAFF.

The rearrangement joins TRBV20-1 to TRBJ2-1, with D uncertain. Germline V gives CDR1 DFQATT, CDR2 SNEGSKA (reference sequence). The V end was cut by 6 bases, the J end by 3 bases, with 3 bases between. CDR3 size: 10 residues. The CDR3 DNA is TGCAGTGCCTACTACAATGAGCAGTTCTTC. Its protein product is CSAYYNEQFF.

This clone has a handful of counts. This chain joins TRBV6-5 and TRBJ1-3, with D unclear. Germline values: CDR1 MNHEY, CDR2 SVGAGI. Trimming removed 0 bases at V and 4 bases at J, with 10 bases between. The CDR3 runs 15 residues. DNA of the CDR3: TGTGCCAGCAGTTACTCTCGGCTGACGGGAAACACCATATATTTT. Residues: CASSYSRLTGNTIYF.

Details on this clone: Distinct nucleotide sequences in the sample also encode this CDR3. The chain recombines TRBV9 with TRBJ2-7; no clear D. CDR3 length equals 13 residues. Between the trimmed V and J ends, which lost 0 bases and 3 bases, there was a span of 7 bases. Germline V lookup: CDR1 SGDLS, CDR2 YYNGEE. The CDR3 sequence: CASSVGPSYEQYF. DNA of the CDR3: TGTGCCAGCAGCGTAGGCCCCAGCTACGAGCAGTACTTC. The variable domain in full, completed from reference TRBV9 and TRBJ2-7, reads DSGVTQTPKHLITATGQRVTLRCSPRSGDLSVYWYQQSLDQGLQFLIQYYNGEERAKGNILERFSAQQFPDLHSELNLSSLELGDSALYFCASSVGPSYEQYFGPGTRLTVT.

This chain links TRBV29-1 with TRBJ1-2; 7 bases are a match to TRBD1. The V and J ends lost 3 bases and 4 bases, in that order; junction bases with no gene match: 17. The CDR3 has 17 residues. Per the germline V gene, CDR1 is SQVTM and CDR2 is ANQGSEA. CDR3 region: CSVDSSPPQTGSYGYTF. The CDR3 nucleotides are TGCAGCGTTGATTCGTCCCCCCCTCAGACAGGGAGCTATGGCTACACCTTC.

This chain connects TRBV19 to TRBJ2-2, with 7 bases aligning to TRBD1. V was pared by 10 bases and J by 4 bases, with 9 bases of the junction left unmatched. CDR1 is LNHDA, CDR2 SQIVND, per germline (reference sequence). The length of the CDR3 is 14 residues. CDR3 loop: CATRQGWGTGELFF. The CDR3 region has the DNA TGTGCCACCAGACAGGGTTGGGGCACCGGGGAGCTGTTTTTT.

The chain combines TRBV5-1 with TRBJ1-6; D is ambiguous. Trimming took off 4 bases at V and 10 bases at J, with 12 bases between the two ends. Per the germline V gene, CDR1 is SGHRS and CDR2 is YFSETQ. CDR3 length: 13 residues. CDR3 sequence: CASSESRYSPLHF. As DNA, the CDR3 is TGCGCCAGCAGCGAGTCGCGGTACTCACCCCTCCACTTT.

The chain uses TRBV19 and TRBJ1-1; a weak D match, TRBD1 (5 bases). This CDR3 has 17 residues. Germline assignment: CDR1 LNHDA and CDR2 SQIVND (reference sequence). V dropped 4 bases and J dropped 3 bases, with 21 bases sitting between them. The CDR3 spells CASSRGRGSTLYTEAFF. The CDR3 nucleotides read TGTGCCAGTAGTAGGGGACGGGGAAGTACCCTTTACACTGAAGCTTTCTTT. The full variable domain, rest sourced from reference TRBV19 and TRBJ1-1, is DGGITQSPKYLFRKEGQNVTLSCEQNLNHDAMYWYRQDPGQGLRLIYYSQIVNDFQKGDIAEGYSVSREKKESFPLTVTSAQKNPTAFYLCASSRGRGSTLYTEAFFGQGTRLTVV.

This chain uses TRBV5-5 with TRBJ1-6; TRBD1 is a possible D gene (5 bases). Trimming removed 1 base at V and 9 bases at J, with 14 bases between. Germline CDR1 is SGHKS and CDR2 is YYEKEE (reference sequence). The CDR3 totals 15 residues. This chain's CDR3 is CASSLRLGTGSPLHF. The CDR3 nucleotides read TGTGCCAGCAGCTTGCGTCTGGGGACTGGTTCACCCCTCCACTTT.